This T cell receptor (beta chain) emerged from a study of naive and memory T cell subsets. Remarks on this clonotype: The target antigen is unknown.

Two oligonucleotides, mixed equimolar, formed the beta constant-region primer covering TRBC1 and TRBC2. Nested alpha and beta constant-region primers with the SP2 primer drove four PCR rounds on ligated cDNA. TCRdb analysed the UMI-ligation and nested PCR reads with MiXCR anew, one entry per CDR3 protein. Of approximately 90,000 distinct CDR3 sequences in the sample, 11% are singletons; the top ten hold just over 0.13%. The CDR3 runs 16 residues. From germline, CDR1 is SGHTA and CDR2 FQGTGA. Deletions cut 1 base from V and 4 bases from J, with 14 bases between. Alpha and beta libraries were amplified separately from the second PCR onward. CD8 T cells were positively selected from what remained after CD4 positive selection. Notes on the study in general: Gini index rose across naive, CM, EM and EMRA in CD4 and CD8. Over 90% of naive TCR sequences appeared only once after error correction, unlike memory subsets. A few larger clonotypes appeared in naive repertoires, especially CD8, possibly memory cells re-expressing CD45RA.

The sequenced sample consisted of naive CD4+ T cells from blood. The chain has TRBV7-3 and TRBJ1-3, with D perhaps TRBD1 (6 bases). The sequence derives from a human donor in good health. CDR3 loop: CASSLMTGKVGNTIYF. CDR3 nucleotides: TGTGCCAGCAGCTTAATGACAGGAAAGGTCGGAAACACCATATATTTT.